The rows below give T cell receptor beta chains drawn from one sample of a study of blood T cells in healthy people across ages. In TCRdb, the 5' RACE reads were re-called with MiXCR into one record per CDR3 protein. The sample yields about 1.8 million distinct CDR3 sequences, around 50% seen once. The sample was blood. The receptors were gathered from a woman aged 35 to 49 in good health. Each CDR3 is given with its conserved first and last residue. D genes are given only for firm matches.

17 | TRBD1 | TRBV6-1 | CASSEYSRTGKRETQYF
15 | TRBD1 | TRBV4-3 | CASSQGTGIYNEQFF
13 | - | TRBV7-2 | CASSFLPVLGYTF
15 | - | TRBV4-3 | CASRRVADATYEQYF
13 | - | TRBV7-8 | CASSPPTEYGYTF
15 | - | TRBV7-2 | CASSLGGQLSYEQYF
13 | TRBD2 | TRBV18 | CASERGVQETQYF
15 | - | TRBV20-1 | CSASAVTVTGQPQHF
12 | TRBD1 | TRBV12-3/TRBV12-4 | CASSRQGYEQYF
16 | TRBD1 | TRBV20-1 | CSASAPGQGASNEQFF
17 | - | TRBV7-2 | CASSLRNAQRSNYGYTF
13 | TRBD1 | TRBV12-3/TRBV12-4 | CASMLTGGNEQYF
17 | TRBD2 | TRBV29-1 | CSVHPGLAGGYTDTQYF
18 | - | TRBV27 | CASSLNSAMTAEYNEQFF
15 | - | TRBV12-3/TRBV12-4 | CASSLNSLILYEQYF
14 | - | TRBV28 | CASSFIGPNYEQYF
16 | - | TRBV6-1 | CASSGTFLSGANVLTF
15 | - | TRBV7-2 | CASSLVGLGAPGYTF
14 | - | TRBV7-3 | CASSLTFPNTEAFF
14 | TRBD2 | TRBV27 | CASSRGTSGYEQYF
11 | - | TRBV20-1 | CSARLYYEQYF
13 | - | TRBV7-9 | CSSSLPQGFEQYF
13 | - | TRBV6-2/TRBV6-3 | CASSHLNFLEQYF
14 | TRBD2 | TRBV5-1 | CASSSGTSANEQFF
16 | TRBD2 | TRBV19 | CASSIRRGDSYNEQFF
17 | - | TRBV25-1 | CASSNGPLAPSYNEQFF
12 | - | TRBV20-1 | CSARDRGAGYTF
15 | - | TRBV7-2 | CASSPRDTQGSPLHF
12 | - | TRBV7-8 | CTSSLEGYEQYF
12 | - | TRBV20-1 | CSVAGSGVTQYF
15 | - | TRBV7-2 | CASSPRRLLGDTQYF
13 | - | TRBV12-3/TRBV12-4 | CASSFGVDYGYTF
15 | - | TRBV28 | CASSPAGDGYYEQYF
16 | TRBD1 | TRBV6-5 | CASSYRGTGINEKLFF
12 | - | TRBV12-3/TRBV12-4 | CASRLLEHEQYF
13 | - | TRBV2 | CASSPDSGSIQYF
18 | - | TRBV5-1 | CASSSPRSRGALPSEAFF
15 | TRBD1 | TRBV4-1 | CASSPATGARTEAFF
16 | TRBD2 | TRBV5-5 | CASSRRDSGGAQEQFF
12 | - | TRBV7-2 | CASSLRTTEQFF
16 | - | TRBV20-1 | CSARDRPGGRRNEQFF